This entry concerns a single T cell receptor beta chain. The sample is drawn from a study of early T cells in non-severe SARS-CoV-2 infection. One entry per CDR3 protein results from TCRdb running MiXCR on the 5' RACE reads. This repertoire shows around 61,000 distinct CDR3 sequences, about 10% found once; its top ten account for around 6%. Germline V gene sequence: CDR1 SQVTM, CDR2 ANQGSEA. The germline V and J ends were trimmed by 1 base and 5 bases, with 9 bases remaining between them. The CDR3 sequence is 12 residues long. The J gene is TRBJ2-7, the V gene TRBV29-1; no reliable D call. This sequence was found in an adult who was a healthcare worker with PCR-confirmed SARS-CoV-2 infection or an uninfected control (not recorded which). Sequenced sample: whole blood. The CDR3 here is CSVEVMGDEQYF. Here the CDR3 DNA reads TGCAGCGTTGAAGTGATGGGCGACGAGCAGTACTTC.